The source of this T cell receptor (beta chain) is a study of cytomegalovirus exposure and HLA in healthy donors. Study-level information: Unique TCRs from HLA-typed donors, some 85 million of them, were held in an early data release. General study results and limits: Some highly shared sequence variants likely arose as a pipeline artifact. In a later analysis, V- and J-gene trimming of beta chains associated with a DCLRE1C missense variant, replicated independently.

Primers: 60 Vbeta forward and 13 Jbeta reverse. The protocol was immunoSEQ multiplex PCR, while the TCRdb copy is restricted to in-frame clones and leaves out a portion. Counted here are about 250,000 clones, 92% occurring once; the ten biggest clones make up approximately 1.5%. V was clipped by 4 bases and J by 3 bases, with 16 bases between them. The germline V gene encodes CDR1 SGHTA and CDR2 FQGNSA. This CDR3 is 15 amino acids long. This clone was counted a single time. Its specificity is unknown. The clonotype originates from a girl aged 2-10 years in good health and CMV-seronegative. V and J are TRBV7-2 and TRBJ2-7; D is ambiguous. The sequencing sample was made of PBMCs. This CDR3 reads CASSSMGGGYYEQYF. As DNA, the CDR3 is TGTGCCAGCAGCTCCATGGGTGGCGGCTACTACGAGCAGTACTTC. Supplemented by reference TRBV7-2 and TRBJ2-7, the full variable domain reads GAGVSQSPSNKVTEKGKDVELRCDPISGHTALYWYRQSLGQGLEFLIYFQGNSAPDKSGLPSDRFSAERTGGSVSTLTIQRTQQEDSAVYLCASSSMGGGYYEQYFGPGTRLTVT.